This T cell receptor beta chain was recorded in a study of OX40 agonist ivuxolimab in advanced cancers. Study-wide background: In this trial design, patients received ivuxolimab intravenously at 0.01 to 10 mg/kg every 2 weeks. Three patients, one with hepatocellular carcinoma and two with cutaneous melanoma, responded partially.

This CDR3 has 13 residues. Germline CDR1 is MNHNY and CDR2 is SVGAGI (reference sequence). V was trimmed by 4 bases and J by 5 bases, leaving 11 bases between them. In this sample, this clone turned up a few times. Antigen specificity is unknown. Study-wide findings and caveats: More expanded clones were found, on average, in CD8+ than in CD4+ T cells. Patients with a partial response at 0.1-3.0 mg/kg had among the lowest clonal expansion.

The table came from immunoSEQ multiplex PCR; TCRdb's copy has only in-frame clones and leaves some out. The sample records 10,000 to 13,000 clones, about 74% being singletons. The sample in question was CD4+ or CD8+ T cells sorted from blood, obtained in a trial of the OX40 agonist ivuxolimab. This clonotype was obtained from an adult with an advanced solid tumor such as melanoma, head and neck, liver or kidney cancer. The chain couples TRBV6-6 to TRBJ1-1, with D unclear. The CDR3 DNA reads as TGTGCCAGCAGTTTGAGTGAGCAGACTGAAGCTTTCTTT. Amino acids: CASSLSEQTEAFF.